These T cell receptor beta chains were read from a single sample in a study of blood T cells in healthy people across ages. Each CDR3 protein is one row after TCRdb ran MiXCR on the 5' RACE reads. The data hold 650,000 to 800,000 distinct CDR3 sequences, with roughly half observed a single time. The sample was blood. The source of these receptors is a woman of 80 years or more in good health. CDR3s include the opening cysteine and the closing phenylalanine or tryptophan. A D gene is named only where the DNA matches it firmly. A row's size may be missing; if present it is once, few, many or a size class.

CDR3nt | CDR3aa | abundance | v_gene | d_gene | j_gene
TGTGCCAGCAGCCTCGACCTGGGGTACGAGCAGTACTTC | CASSLDLGYEQYF | NA | TRBV14 | NA | TRBJ2-7
TGCGCCAGCAGTGAACCGAAGAGCGGAGTGGGTGAGCAGTTCTTC | CASSEPKSGVGEQFF | many | TRBV10-1 | NA | TRBJ2-1
TGTGCCAGCAAACAGGGGGAGGCGGGATTCCTCCACTTT | CASKQGEAGFLHF | NA | TRBV11-2 | TRBD1 | TRBJ1-6
TGTGCCAGCAGGAGAACAGGGGACACCCCCTACGAGCAGTACTTC | CASRRTGDTPYEQYF | NA | TRBV25-1 | TRBD1 | TRBJ2-7
TGTGCCAGCAGCCCTCGGGCAGCGAGCTCCTACAATGAGCAGTACTTC | CASSPRAASSYNEQYF | NA | TRBV7-6 | NA | TRBJ2-7
TGCAGTGCTAGATCGCCCACCCCGTACAATGAGCAGTTCTTC | CSARSPTPYNEQFF | many | TRBV20-1 | NA | TRBJ2-1
TGCAGTGCTAGAGGGGCCGTCGGAGATACGCAGTATTTT | CSARGAVGDTQYF | few | TRBV20-1 | NA | TRBJ2-3
TGCAGTGCTGCCGGACAGGTCTATGGCTACACCTTC | CSAAGQVYGYTF | NA | TRBV20-1 | TRBD1 | TRBJ1-2
TGTGCCAGCAGTCCAACTAGCGGGAGGCTAAATGAGCAGTTCTTC | CASSPTSGRLNEQFF | many | TRBV12-3/TRBV12-4 | TRBD2 | TRBJ2-1
TGTGCCAGCAGTGAAGCGCTTTGGCAGGGGAACTACAATGAGCAGTTCTTC | CASSEALWQGNYNEQFF | once | TRBV6-1 | NA | TRBJ2-1
TGTGCCAGCAGACTAATTAGCGGGAATTCACCCCTCCACTTT | CASRLISGNSPLHF | few | TRBV12-3/TRBV12-4 | NA | TRBJ1-6
TGTGCCAGCAGCTTCTACCGGGACACGTACCAAGAGACCCAGTACTTC | CASSFYRDTYQETQYF | many | TRBV7-9 | NA | TRBJ2-5
TGTGCCAGCAGTGAAATGGGAAGGGGCTACACCTTC | CASSEMGRGYTF | NA | TRBV2 | NA | TRBJ1-2
TGTGCCAGCGGCCCCACCCGACAGGGAAAGAACTACACCTTC | CASGPTRQGKNYTF | once | TRBV3-1 | TRBD1 | TRBJ1-2
TGTGCCACCAGCAGCACCGGGGACTACCACCAATACAATGAGCAGTTCTTC | CATSSTGDYHQYNEQFF | NA | TRBV15 | TRBD2 | TRBJ2-1
TGTGCCAGCAGCCAATCGGAGGGGGCTGTTTCTGAAGCTTTCTTT | CASSQSEGAVSEAFF | NA | TRBV4-2 | TRBD1 | TRBJ1-1
TGTATAACAGTCCGGCACCACGAGCAGTACTTC | CITVRHHEQYF | many | TRBV4-2 | NA | TRBJ2-7
TGTGCCAGCAGCCAACTCGGGACAGGGGATTCGTACGAGCAGTACTTC | CASSQLGTGDSYEQYF | NA | TRBV14 | TRBD1 | TRBJ2-7
TGTGCCAGCAACCCACAGGGCCTGAGCAGTCAGCCCCAGCATTTT | CASNPQGLSSQPQHF | NA | TRBV2 | NA | TRBJ1-5
TGTGCCAGCAGAGATGGACTAGCGGGAGGGGGTCGGATGGAGACCCAGTACTTC | CASRDGLAGGGRMETQYF | NA | TRBV3-1 | TRBD2 | TRBJ2-5
TGTGCCAGCAGCTTAAAAGACAGCCCCTACGAGCAGTACTTC | CASSLKDSPYEQYF | many | TRBV7-6 | NA | TRBJ2-7
TGTGCCAGCAGCCAAGACGAAGACAGGGGGGATCAGCCCCAGCATTTT | CASSQDEDRGDQPQHF | NA | TRBV4-2 | TRBD1 | TRBJ1-5
TGTGCCATCAGGGGACTAGCTGATAACGAGCAGTACTTC | CAIRGLADNEQYF | NA | TRBV10-3 | TRBD2 | TRBJ2-7